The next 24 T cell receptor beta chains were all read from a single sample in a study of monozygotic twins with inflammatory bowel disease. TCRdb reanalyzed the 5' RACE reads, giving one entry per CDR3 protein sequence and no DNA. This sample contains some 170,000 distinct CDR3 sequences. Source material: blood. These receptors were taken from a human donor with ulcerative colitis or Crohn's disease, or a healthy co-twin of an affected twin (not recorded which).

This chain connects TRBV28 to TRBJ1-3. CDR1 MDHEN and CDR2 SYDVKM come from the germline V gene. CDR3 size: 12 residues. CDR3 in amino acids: CASSPRRSSIYF.

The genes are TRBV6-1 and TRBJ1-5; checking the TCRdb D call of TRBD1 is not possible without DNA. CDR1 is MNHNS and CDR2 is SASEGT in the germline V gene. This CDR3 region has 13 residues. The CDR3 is CASSDRGRQPQHF.

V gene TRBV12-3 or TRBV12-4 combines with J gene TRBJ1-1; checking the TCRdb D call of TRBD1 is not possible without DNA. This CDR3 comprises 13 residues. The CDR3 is CANDPGRNTEAFF.

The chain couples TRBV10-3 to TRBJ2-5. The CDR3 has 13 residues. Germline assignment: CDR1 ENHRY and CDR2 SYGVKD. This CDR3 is CAISESREETQYF.

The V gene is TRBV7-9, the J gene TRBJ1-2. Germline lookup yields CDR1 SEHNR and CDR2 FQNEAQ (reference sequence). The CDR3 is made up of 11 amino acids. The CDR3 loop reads CASSPGHGYTF.

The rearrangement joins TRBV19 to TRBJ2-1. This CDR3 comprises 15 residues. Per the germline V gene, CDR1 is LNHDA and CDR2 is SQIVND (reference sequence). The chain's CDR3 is CASSIGSRPHNEQFF.

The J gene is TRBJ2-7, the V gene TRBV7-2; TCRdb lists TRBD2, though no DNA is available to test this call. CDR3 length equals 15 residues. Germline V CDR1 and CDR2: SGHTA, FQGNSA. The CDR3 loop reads CASSLEPSGSYEQYF.

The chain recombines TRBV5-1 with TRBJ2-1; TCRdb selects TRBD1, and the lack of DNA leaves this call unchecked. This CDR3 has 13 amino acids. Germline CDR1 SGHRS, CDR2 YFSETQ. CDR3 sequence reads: CASSLWGDNEQFF.

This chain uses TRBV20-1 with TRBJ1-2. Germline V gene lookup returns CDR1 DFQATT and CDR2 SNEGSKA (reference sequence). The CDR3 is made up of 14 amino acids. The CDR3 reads CSARALGLSYGYTF.

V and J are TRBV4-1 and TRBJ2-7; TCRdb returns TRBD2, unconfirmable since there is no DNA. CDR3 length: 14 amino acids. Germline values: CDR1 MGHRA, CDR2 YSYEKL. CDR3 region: CASSQIRGEDEQYF.

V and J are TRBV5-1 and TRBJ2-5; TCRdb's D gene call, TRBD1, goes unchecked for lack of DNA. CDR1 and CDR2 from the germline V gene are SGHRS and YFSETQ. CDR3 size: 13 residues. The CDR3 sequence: CASSPGGRETQYF.

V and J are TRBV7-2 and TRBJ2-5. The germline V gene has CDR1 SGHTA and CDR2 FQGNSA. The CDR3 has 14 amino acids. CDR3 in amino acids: CASSLEGTIQTQYF.

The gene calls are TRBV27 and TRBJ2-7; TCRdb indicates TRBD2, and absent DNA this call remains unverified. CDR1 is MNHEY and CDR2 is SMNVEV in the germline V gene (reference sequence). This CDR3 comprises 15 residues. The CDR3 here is CASSPGLFEDYEQYF.

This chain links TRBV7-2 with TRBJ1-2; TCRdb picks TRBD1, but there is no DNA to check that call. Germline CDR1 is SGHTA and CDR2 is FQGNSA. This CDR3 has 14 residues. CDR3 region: CASSPDRVNYGYTF.

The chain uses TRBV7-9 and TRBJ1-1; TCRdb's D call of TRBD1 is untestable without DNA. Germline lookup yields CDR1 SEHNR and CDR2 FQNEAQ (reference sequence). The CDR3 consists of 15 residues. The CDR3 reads CASSTGQATNTEAFF.

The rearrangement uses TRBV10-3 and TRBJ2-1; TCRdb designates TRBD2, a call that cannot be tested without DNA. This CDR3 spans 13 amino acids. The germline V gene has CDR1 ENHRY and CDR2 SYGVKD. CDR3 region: CAIGRLAGDEQFF.

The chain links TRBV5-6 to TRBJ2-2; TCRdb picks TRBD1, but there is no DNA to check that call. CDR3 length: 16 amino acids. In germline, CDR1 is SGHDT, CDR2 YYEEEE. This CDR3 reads CASSLPGLGNTGELFF.

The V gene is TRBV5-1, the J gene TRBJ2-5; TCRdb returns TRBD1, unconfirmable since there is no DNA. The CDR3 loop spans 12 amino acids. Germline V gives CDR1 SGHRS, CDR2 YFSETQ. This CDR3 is CASSPWGETQYF.

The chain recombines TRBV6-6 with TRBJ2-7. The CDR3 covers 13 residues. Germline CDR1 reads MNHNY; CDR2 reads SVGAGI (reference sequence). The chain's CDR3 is CASSYSDAYEQYF.

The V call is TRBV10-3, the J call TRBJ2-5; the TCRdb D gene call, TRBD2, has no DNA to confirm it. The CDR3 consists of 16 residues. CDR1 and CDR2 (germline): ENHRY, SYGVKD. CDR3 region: CAISSPSGGTQETQYF.

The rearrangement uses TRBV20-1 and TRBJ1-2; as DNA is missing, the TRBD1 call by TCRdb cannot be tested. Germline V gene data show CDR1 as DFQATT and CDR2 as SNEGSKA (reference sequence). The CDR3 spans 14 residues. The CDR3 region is CSASGGGAGYGYTF.

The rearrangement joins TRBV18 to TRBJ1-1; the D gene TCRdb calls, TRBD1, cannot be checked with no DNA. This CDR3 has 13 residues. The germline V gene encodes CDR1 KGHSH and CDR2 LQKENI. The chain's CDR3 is CASSLGSRDRTFF.

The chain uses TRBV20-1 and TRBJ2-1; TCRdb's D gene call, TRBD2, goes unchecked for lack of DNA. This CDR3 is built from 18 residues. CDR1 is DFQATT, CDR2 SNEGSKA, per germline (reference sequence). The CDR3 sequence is CSAREISRDLQVNNEQFF.

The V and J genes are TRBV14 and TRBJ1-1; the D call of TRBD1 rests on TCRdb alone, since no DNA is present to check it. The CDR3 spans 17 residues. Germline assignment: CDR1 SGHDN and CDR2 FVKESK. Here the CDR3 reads CASSPTGGLKWGTEAFF.